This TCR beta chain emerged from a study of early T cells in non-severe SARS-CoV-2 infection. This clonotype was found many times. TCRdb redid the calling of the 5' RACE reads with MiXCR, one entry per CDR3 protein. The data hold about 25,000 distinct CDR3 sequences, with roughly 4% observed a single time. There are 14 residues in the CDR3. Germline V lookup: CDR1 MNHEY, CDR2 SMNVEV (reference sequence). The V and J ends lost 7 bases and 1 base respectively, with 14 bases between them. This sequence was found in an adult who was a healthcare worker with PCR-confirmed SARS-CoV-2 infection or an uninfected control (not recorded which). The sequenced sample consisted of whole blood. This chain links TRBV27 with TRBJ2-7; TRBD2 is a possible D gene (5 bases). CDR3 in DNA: TGTGCCAGCATCAAGGCGGGTGGGTCCTACGAGCAGTACTTC. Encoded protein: CASIKAGGSYEQYF.